The 2 T cell receptor beta chains presented below share a single source sample, sequenced in a study of blood T cell repertoires in COVID-19. TCRdb keeps only in-frame clones here, not all; method: immunoSEQ multiplex PCR. The sample shows about 35,000 clones, approximately 85% of them seen only once. Sequencing was carried out using peripheral blood. These receptors were taken from a man between 60 and 75 years old with active or convalescent COVID-19.

The chain couples TRBV4-1 to TRBJ1-3; 7 bases line up with TRBD1. The V segment lost 5 bases and the J segment 3 bases; nucleotides outside the gene matches: 4. This CDR3 has 14 amino acids. The germline V gene has CDR1 MGHRA and CDR2 YSYEKL. CDR3 sequence (DNA): TGCGCCAGCAGCTCCCGGGACAGTGGAAACACCATATATTTT. This translates into CASSSRDSGNTIYF.

The V gene is TRBV10-2, the J gene TRBJ1-1; the match to TRBD1 covers 9 bases. The CDR3 contains 16 residues. CDR1 and CDR2 (germline): WSHSY, SAAADI. Trimming took 6 bases from V and 4 from J; bases not matched to a gene: 12. For the CDR3, the DNA is TGCGCCAGCAGCCGCTTCCCGGGACAGGGAGGCACTGAAGCTTTCTTT. It codes for CASSRFPGQGGTEAFF.